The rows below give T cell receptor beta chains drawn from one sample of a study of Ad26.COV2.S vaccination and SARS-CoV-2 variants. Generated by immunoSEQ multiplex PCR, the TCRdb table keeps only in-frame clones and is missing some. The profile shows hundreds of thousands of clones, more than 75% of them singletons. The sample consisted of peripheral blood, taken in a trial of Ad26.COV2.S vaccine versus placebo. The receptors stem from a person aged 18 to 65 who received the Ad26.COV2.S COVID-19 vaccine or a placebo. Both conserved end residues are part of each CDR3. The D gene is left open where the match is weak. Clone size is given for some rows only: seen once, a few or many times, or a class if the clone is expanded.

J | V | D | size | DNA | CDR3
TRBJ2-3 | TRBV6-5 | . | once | TGTGCCAGCAGTTACGCTGTAGGGGGTACGCAGTATTTT | CASSYAVGGTQYF
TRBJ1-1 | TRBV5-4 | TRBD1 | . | TGTGCCAGCAGCCGGGCAACTGGACAGGCCCAAGGGGGAAAAGCTTTCTTT | CASSRATGQAQGGKAFF
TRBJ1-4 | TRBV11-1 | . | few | TGTGCCAGCAGACCGACAGCAGCAACTAATGAAAAACTGTTTTTT | CASRPTAATNEKLFF
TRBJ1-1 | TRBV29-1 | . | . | TGCAGCGTTGGGACAGCTAACACTGAAGCTTTCTTT | CSVGTANTEAFF
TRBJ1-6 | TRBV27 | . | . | TGTGCCAGCAGTTTCACCCCCGAACACAATTCACCCCTCCACTTT | CASSFTPEHNSPLHF
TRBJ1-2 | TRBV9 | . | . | TGTGCCAGCAGCGTAGGAGGGTTGGTAAACTATGGCTACACCTTC | CASSVGGLVNYGYTF
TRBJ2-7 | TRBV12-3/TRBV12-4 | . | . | TGTGCCAGCAGTTTTGTCGCCGGCTACGAGCAGTACTTC | CASSFVAGYEQYF
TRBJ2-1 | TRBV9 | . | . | TGTGCCAGCAGCGGGATCGTACCCGGGACCCTTTACAATGAGCAGTTCTTC | CASSGIVPGTLYNEQFF
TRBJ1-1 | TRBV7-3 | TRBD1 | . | TGTGCCAGCAGCGCCGACAGGGGAATGAACACTGAAGCTTTCTTT | CASSADRGMNTEAFF
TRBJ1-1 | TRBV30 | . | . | TGTGCCTGGGGATGGGGACACTCTGAAGCTTTCTTT | CAWGWGHSEAFF
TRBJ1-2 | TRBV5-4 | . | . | TGTGCCAGCAGCTTGGGGGGTAACTATGGCTACACCTTC | CASSLGGNYGYTF
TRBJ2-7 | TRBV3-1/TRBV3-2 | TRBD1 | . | TGTGCCAGCAGCTTTCGGACAGGGCGCGGGGACGAGCAGTACTTC | CASSFRTGRGDEQYF
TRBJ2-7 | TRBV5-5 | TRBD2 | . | TGTGCCAGCAGCGGACTAGCCGAGCAGTACTTC | CASSGLAEQYF
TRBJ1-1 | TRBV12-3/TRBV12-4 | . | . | TGTGCCAGCAGTTTAATCTCTCCAACTTTCTTT | CASSLISPTFF